The rows below give T cell receptor beta chains drawn from one sample of a study of cytomegalovirus exposure and HLA in healthy donors. The assay was immunoSEQ multiplex PCR, and TCRdb's table has in-frame clones only and misses some. The data show over 40,000 clones, roughly 90% seen once. The sequenced material came from PBMCs. These receptors originate from a woman aged 40 to 50 in good health and CMV-seropositive. The CDR3 runs from the conserved cysteine through the conserved F or W. Fields, in order: D gene, V gene, CDR3 protein. A D gene is named only where the DNA matches it firmly.

>.|TRBV14
CASSQAIGGNSYNEQFF
>TRBD1|TRBV29-1
CSGTQGDTEAFF
>.|TRBV19
CASTLNPGPYGYTF
>.|TRBV19
CASIGFWNTEAFF
>TRBD2|TRBV12-5
CASGRLSGGPHEQFF
>.|TRBV6-5
CASSYSGVGNSPLHF
>.|TRBV29-1
CSVEDQSGFSNEQFF
>TRBD2|TRBV6-4
CASSDPLAGGPWGPVPHTDTQYF
>.|TRBV19
CASMGLGGRGTQYF
>TRBD1|TRBV7-6
CASSGQDRGPQHF
>.|TRBV6-6
CASRIQGFEQYF
>.|TRBV28
CASSSNLGRGQGEQYF
>TRBD1|TRBV2
CASRDRGREQFF
>.|TRBV5-1
CASSPEGISVTEAFF
>.|TRBV7-8
CASREYRMMGTGELFF
>TRBD1|TRBV27
CASSSRGLDGYTF
>TRBD2|TRBV15
CATSRDRSAGENIQYF
>.|TRBV29-1
CSAGVSRDTQYF
>TRBD1|TRBV7-9
CASSHGTANTEAFF
>.|TRBV5-5
CASSPFGGAEGYTF
>.|TRBV2
CASTDRNTGELFF
>.|TRBV11-2
CASSHPQAYEQYF
>TRBD1|TRBV6-6
CASSPGGVADTQYF
>.|TRBV7-6
CASSLAGIDYEQYF
>.|TRBV5-8
CASSLGAAGANEKLFF
>.|TRBV29-1
CSVENGWDGYTF
>TRBD1|TRBV30
CAWMGQGHSPLHF
>.|TRBV18
CASSDIGQKIQHF
>TRBD2|TRBV5-6
CASSLDVGRALNEQFF
>.|TRBV5-1
CASSLVGAVGDTQYF
>.|TRBV27
CASSLTGSNGYTF
>TRBD1|TRBV13
CASSPPGQGDEQFF
>TRBD1|TRBV18
CASSEDREKLFF
>TRBD1|TRBV6-1
CASTDRGLTQPQHF
>.|TRBV7-9
CASSFTGNGETQYF
>TRBD1|TRBV9
CASSRRSGPKTGDEQYF
>TRBD1|TRBV19
CASTDPGQYQPQHF
>TRBD1|TRBV7-2
CASSFLGQGDSPLHF
>TRBD1|TRBV2
CASSYGTDRYSNQPQHF
>.|TRBV18
CASSPFEGGQPQHF
>.|TRBV10-3
CAISESGSSSYTF
>.|TRBV29-1
CSVEEGRYEQYF
>TRBD1|TRBV25-1
CASSVTGLGGTAFF
>.|TRBV5-5
CASSLFRGSSTDTQYF
>TRBD1|TRBV2
CASSEWDRSSYEQYF
>TRBD1|TRBV28
CASSLGTVGGYTF
>.|TRBV4-2
CASSQDGGSRETQYF
>.|TRBV7-9
CASTPASGSYEQYF
>TRBD2|TRBV9
CASSVAGGLSNEQFF
>.|TRBV7-9
CASSSVAGNGGESPLHF
>TRBD2|TRBV10-3
CAISRISGRDTGELFF
>.|TRBV9
CASSATGELFF
>.|TRBV29-1
CSVEGARDGGIRGNTEAFF
>.|TRBV6-1
CASSELVGGSYNEQFF
>.|TRBV2
CASGSSYNSPLHF
>.|TRBV19
CASSLTDTLSYNEQFF
>TRBD2|TRBV28
CASSLGGRLETQYF
>.|TRBV6-1
CASTTGGIYGYTF
>TRBD1|TRBV23-1
CASSQTGQGLNQPQHF